This is a list of T cell receptor beta chains from one sample in a study of siplizumab effects on memory and regulatory T cells. The table came from immunoSEQ multiplex PCR; TCRdb's copy has only in-frame clones and leaves some out. The sample contains 90,000 to 120,000 clones, 85% to 95% of which appear only once. Sequencing was performed on Tregs sorted from blood. These TCRs come from a human donor in good health. Both conserved end residues are part of each CDR3. The D gene is left open where the match is weak. Rows give clone size only sometimes, using once, few, many, or a class for an expanded clone.

D,V,size,J,CDR3,DNA
NA,TRBV19,NA,TRBJ2-2,CASSMLHLFTNTGELFF,TGTGCCAGTAGTATGCTGCACCTCTTTACGAACACCGGGGAGCTGTTTTTT
NA,TRBV30,NA,TRBJ2-3,CAWSTVNLGGTQYF,TGTGCCTGGAGTACGGTCAATCTGGGGGGTACGCAGTATTTT
TRBD2,TRBV19,once,TRBJ2-3,CASSPGAGGRDTQYF,TGTGCCAGTAGTCCGGGAGCGGGAGGGCGGGATACGCAGTATTTT
NA,TRBV10-2,once,TRBJ2-3,CATTGPDTQYF,TGCGCCACCACAGGTCCAGATACGCAGTATTTT
TRBD1,TRBV28,NA,TRBJ2-6,CASSSGTGLAGANVLTF,TGTGCCAGCAGTTCCGGGACAGGGTTAGCTGGGGCCAACGTCCTGACTTTC
NA,TRBV28,NA,TRBJ1-2,CASSLQAGNLNYGYTF,TGTGCCAGCAGTTTACAGGCAGGGAACCTTAACTATGGCTACACCTTC
TRBD1,TRBV28,NA,TRBJ2-1,CASCSGGRHNEQFF,TGTGCCAGTTGTTCAGGGGGCCGTCACAATGAGCAGTTCTTC
TRBD2,TRBV5-1,NA,TRBJ2-3,CASSSLMGLAGPTDTQYF,TGCGCCAGCAGCTCGCTAATGGGACTAGCGGGACCCACAGATACGCAGTATTTT
TRBD1,TRBV4-2,NA,TRBJ1-2,CASSQDDRGFVSGYTF,TGTGCCAGCAGCCAGGACGACAGGGGATTCGTGAGTGGCTACACCTTC
NA,TRBV13,NA,TRBJ2-7,CASSVYYEQYF,TGTGCCAGCAGCGTATACTACGAGCAGTACTTC
TRBD2,TRBV7-2,NA,TRBJ2-7,CASSFLAGAGEQYF,TGTGCCAGCAGCTTTCTAGCGGGAGCCGGGGAGCAGTACTTC
NA,TRBV27,NA,TRBJ1-3,CASSFKGGGGNTIYF,TGTGCCAGCAGTTTCAAGGGAGGGGGAGGAAACACCATATATTTT
TRBD1,TRBV28,NA,TRBJ2-5,CASSFTGTGRGETQYF,TGTGCCAGCAGTTTCACCGGGACAGGGAGGGGAGAGACCCAGTACTTC
NA,TRBV15,NA,TRBJ2-2,CATSSSGINTGELFF,TGTGCCACCAGCTCGTCAGGGATTAACACCGGGGAGCTGTTTTTT
NA,TRBV29-1,NA,TRBJ1-1,CSVQSWGNTEAFF,TGCAGCGTTCAATCGTGGGGGAACACTGAAGCTTTCTTT
NA,TRBV7-9,once,TRBJ2-1,CASSLDWGEQFF,TGTGCCAGCAGCTTAGACTGGGGTGAGCAGTTCTTC
TRBD2,TRBV9,once,TRBJ2-1,CASSWVSGSENEQFF,TGTGCCAGCAGCTGGGTTAGCGGGAGTGAGAATGAGCAGTTCTTC
NA,TRBV7-3,NA,TRBJ2-5,CASSPTGKETQYF,TGTGCCAGCAGCCCCACAGGGAAGGAGACCCAGTACTTC
NA,TRBV28,NA,TRBJ1-3,CASRSSLERGNTIYF,TGTGCCAGCCGTAGCTCTCTGGAGAGGGGAAACACCATATATTTT
NA,TRBV5-6,NA,TRBJ1-2,CASSLMGPNYGYTF,TGTGCCAGCAGCTTGATGGGCCCTAACTATGGCTACACCTTC
TRBD2,TRBV7-9,few,TRBJ2-7,CASSLWLAGGHEQYF,TGTGCCAGCAGCTTATGGCTAGCGGGAGGGCACGAGCAGTACTTC
NA,TRBV2,once,TRBJ1-2,CASTRRRDNYGYTF,TGTGCCAGCACCCGGCGCAGGGACAACTATGGCTACACCTTC
NA,TRBV29-1,NA,TRBJ2-7,CSVEDRGGGSYEQYF,TGCAGCGTTGAAGATCGAGGTGGGGGATCCTACGAGCAGTACTTC
TRBD1,TRBV27,NA,TRBJ2-7,CASKDRANEQYF,TGTGCCAGCAAGGACAGGGCAAACGAGCAGTACTTC
NA,TRBV7-2,NA,TRBJ1-3,CASSPGAWGSGNTIYF,TGTGCCAGCAGCCCAGGGGCGTGGGGTTCAGGAAACACCATATATTTT
TRBD1,TRBV19,NA,TRBJ1-4,CASSEQGARMFF,TGTGCCAGTAGTGAACAGGGGGCTAGAATGTTTTTT
NA,TRBV19,NA,TRBJ2-2,CASSIVRAGELFF,TGTGCCAGTAGTATAGTCCGAGCGGGGGAGCTGTTTTTT
NA,TRBV7-9,NA,TRBJ2-3,CASSLAPGNTQYF,TGTGCCAGCAGCTTAGCGCCGGGGAATACGCAGTATTTT
NA,TRBV27,once,TRBJ1-2,CASSSELGGYGYTF,TGTGCCAGCAGTTCCGAACTTGGGGGCTATGGCTACACCTTC
TRBD1,TRBV28,NA,TRBJ2-2,CASSYPGQFTGELFF,TGTGCCAGCAGTTACCCGGGACAGTTTACCGGGGAGCTGTTTTTT
TRBD1,TRBV7-3,NA,TRBJ2-5,CASSLTGAGQGTQYF,TGTGCCAGCAGCCTGACAGGGGCGGGTCAGGGGACCCAGTACTTC
NA,TRBV28,NA,TRBJ2-3,CASIPTGRGDTQYF,TGTGCCAGCATCCCTACCGGGCGGGGCGATACGCAGTATTTT
NA,TRBV28,NA,TRBJ1-5,CASSPFGNQPQHF,TGTGCCAGCAGCCCTTTTGGGAATCAGCCCCAGCATTTT
TRBD2,TRBV5-1,NA,TRBJ2-1,CASSRTSGTYNEQFF,TGCGCCAGCAGTCGGACTAGCGGAACCTACAATGAGCAGTTCTTC
NA,TRBV7-6,NA,TRBJ2-5,CASSSQYTRETQYF,TGTGCCAGCAGCTCTCAATACACCCGAGAGACCCAGTACTTC
TRBD1,TRBV19,NA,TRBJ2-5,CASSISTGVRETQYF,TGTGCCAGTAGTATCTCGACAGGGGTCCGGGAGACCCAGTACTTC
NA,TRBV2,NA,TRBJ1-2,CASREDQGYGYTF,TGTGCCAGCAGGGAGGACCAGGGCTATGGCTACACCTTC
NA,TRBV28,NA,TRBJ2-7,CASSLTVPYEQYF,TGTGCCAGCAGTTTAACGGTCCCCTACGAGCAGTACTTC
TRBD1,TRBV28,NA,TRBJ2-7,CASSPSGTGGVRQYF,TGTGCCAGCAGCCCATCCGGGACAGGGGGCGTCCGGCAGTACTTC
NA,TRBV6-5,once,TRBJ1-2,CASGRGGHGYTF,TGTGCCAGCGGGAGGGGGGGGCATGGCTACACCTTC
NA,TRBV4-2,NA,TRBJ1-1,CASSFLQGKTEAFF,TGTGCCAGCAGCTTCCTCCAGGGTAAGACTGAAGCTTTCTTT